The 4 T cell receptor beta chains in this list originate from one sample, sequenced in a study of blood T cell repertoires in COVID-19 (dated by TCRdb to about 2020). The library relied on the immunoSEQ multiplex PCR assay. TCRdb took over this immuneACCESS table, retaining in-frame rearrangements with V and J assigned. Such tables are incomplete; in checked studies, under half of the missing clones stem from an unresolved V gene, and the remainder is unexplained. The sample table lists about 130,000 clones, approximately 90% of them with a count of one. 18% of the sample rests with the top ten. The material sequenced was peripheral blood. The receptors come from a man in his forties or fifties with active or convalescent COVID-19.

The rearrangement joins TRBV6-1 to TRBJ1-5, with D possibly TRBD1 on 6 matching bases. The length of the CDR3 is 16 residues. CDR1 and CDR2 (germline): MNHNS, SASEGT. V lost 0 bases and J 3 bases, leaving 12 bases between the germline ends. The CDR3: CASSEALGGLNQPQHF. The CDR3 DNA reads TGTGCCAGCAGTGAAGCACTCGGGGGGCTCAATCAGCCCCAGCATTTT.

The chain has TRBV7-9 and TRBJ2-7; TRBD1 is a possible D gene (5 bases). This CDR3 has 11 residues. CDR1 and CDR2 from the germline V gene are SEHNR and FQNEAQ (reference sequence). The V gene lost 6 bases and the J gene lost 2 bases, with 5 bases spanning the gap. The CDR3 nucleotides read TGTGCCAGCAGGACAGCCTACGAGCAGTACTTC. Its translation is CASRTAYEQYF.

The J gene is TRBJ2-2, the V gene TRBV28; 9 nucleotides match TRBD2. The CDR3 extends over 17 amino acids. The J segment lost 1 base and the V segment lost 3 bases, leaving 6 bases of the junction unmatched. Germline V gene sequence: CDR1 MDHEN, CDR2 SYDVKM. In DNA form, the CDR3 reads TGTGCCAGCAGTTTGAGGCTAGCGGGACAGAACACCGGGGAGCTGTTTTTT. It codes for CASSLRLAGQNTGELFF.

The chain employs TRBV10-1 and TRBJ2-7; possible D gene TRBD1, 6 bases. This CDR3 contains 12 residues. Germline V CDR1 and CDR2: WNHNN, SYGVQD (reference sequence). Deletions cut 6 bases from V and 3 bases from J, with 9 bases between. DNA for the CDR3: TGCGCCAGCAGCCAGGACAGCTACGAGCAGTACTTC. Translated, it gives CASSQDSYEQYF.